This T cell receptor beta chain derives from a study of shared clonotypes between healthy human individuals. CDR1 and CDR2 (germline): MDHEN, SYDVKM. CDR3 length equals 17 residues. The ends lost 3 bases at V and 9 bases at J; junction bases unmatched: 16. Here immunoSEQ multiplex PCR was the method, and the copy in TCRdb shows in-frame clones only, minus some. The sample has under 1,900,000 clones, roughly 98.5% seen once. General study results and limits: The donor pool, a small one, limited the genetic and exposure-history diversity represented. Depth was large, yet rarefaction showed that sorted-subset sequencing was incomplete. Generation of non-shared clonotypes was less probable than generation of clonotypes shared by all four donors. Generally, naive subsets (rather than memory subsets) showed larger estimated richness.

Regarding this clone: Its antigen is undetermined.

The receptor's source is a man aged 25-40 years in good health. The chain carries TRBV28 and TRBJ2-5; 10 nucleotides align to TRBD2. What was sequenced was naive CD4+ T cells sorted from blood. The subset is: CD45RA+ positively selected. The CDR3 spells CASSFLTSGRAGLAQYF. The CDR3 nucleotides are TGTGCCAGCAGTTTTCTCACGAGCGGGAGGGCCGGGTTGGCCCAGTACTTC. The full variable domain, completed using reference TRBV28 and TRBJ2-5, is DVKVTQSSRYLVKRTGEKVFLECVQDMDHENMFWYRQDPGLGLRLIYFSYDVKMKEKGDIPEGYSVSREKKERFSLILESASTNQTSMYLCASSFLTSGRAGLAQYFGPGTRLLVL.